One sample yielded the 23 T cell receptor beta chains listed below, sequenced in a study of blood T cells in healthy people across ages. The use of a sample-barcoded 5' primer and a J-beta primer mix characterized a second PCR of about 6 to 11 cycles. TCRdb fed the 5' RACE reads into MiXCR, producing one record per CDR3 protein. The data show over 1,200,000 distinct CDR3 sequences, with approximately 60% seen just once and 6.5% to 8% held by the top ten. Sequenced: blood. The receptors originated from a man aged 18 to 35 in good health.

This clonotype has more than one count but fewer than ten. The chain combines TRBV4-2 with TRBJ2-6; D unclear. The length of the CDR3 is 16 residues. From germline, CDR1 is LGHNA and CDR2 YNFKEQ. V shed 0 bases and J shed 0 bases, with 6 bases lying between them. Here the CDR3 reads CASSQDDNSGANVLTF. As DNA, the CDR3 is TGTGCCAGCAGCCAAGATGACAACTCTGGGGCCAACGTCCTGACTTTC.

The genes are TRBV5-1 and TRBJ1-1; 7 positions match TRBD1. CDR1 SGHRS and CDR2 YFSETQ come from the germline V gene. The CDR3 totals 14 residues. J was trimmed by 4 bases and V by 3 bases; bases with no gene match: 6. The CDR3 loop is CASSSTGIGTEAFF. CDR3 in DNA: TGCGCCAGCAGCTCGACAGGGATTGGCACTGAAGCTTTCTTT.

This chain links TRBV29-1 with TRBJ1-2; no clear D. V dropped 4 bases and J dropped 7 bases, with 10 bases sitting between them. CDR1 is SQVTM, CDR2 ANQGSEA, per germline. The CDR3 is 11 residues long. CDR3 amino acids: CSVALMAGYTF. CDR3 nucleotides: TGCAGCGTTGCTCTCATGGCTGGCTACACCTTC.

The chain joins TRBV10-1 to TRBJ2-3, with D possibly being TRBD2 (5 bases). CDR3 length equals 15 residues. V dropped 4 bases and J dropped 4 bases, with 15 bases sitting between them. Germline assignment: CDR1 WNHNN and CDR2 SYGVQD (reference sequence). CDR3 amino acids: CASSGVMGAPDTQYF. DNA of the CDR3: TGCGCCAGCAGTGGGGTCATGGGAGCCCCAGATACGCAGTATTTT.

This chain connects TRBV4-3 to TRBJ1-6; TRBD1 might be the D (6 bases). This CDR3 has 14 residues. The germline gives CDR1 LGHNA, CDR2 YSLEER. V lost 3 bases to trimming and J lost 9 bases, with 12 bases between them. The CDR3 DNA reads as TGCGCCAGCAGCCACGGGACACAATTTTCACCCCTCCACTTT. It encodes CASSHGTQFSPLHF.

The CDR3 loop is CASSFLAGEVNEQYF. The CDR3 nucleotides read TGCGCCAGCAGCTTTCTCGCGGGAGAGGTGAACGAGCAGTACTTC. The gene calls are TRBV5-1 and TRBJ2-7, with 7 positions matching TRBD2. The germline V gene encodes CDR1 SGHRS and CDR2 YFSETQ. The V and J ends lost 2 bases and 5 bases, in that order; junction bases with no gene match: 10. CDR3 size: 15 residues.

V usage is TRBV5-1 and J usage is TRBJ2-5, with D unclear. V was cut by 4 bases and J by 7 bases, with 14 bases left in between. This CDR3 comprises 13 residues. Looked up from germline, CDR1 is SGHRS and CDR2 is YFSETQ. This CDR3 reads CASSPSDDRTQYF. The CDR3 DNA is TGCGCCAGCAGCCCATCGGATGATCGGACCCAGTACTTC.

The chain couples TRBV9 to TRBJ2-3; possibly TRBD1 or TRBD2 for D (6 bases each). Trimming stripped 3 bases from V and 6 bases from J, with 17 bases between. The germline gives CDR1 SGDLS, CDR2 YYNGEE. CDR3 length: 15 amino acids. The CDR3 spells CASSGGDTFLDTQYF. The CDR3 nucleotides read TGTGCCAGCAGCGGGGGGGACACGTTTTTGGATACGCAGTATTTT.

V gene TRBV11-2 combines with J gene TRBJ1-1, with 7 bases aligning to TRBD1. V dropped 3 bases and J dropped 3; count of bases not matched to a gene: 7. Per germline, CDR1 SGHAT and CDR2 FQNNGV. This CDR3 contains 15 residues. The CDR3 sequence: CASSFSATGDTEAFF. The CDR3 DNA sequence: TGTGCCAGCAGCTTTTCCGCCACAGGGGACACTGAAGCTTTCTTT.

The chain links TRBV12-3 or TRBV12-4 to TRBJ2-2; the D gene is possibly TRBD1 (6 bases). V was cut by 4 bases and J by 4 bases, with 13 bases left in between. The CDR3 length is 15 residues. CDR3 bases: TGTGCCAGCAGTTCCCGGGACAAAACCACCGGGGAGCTGTTTTTT. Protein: CASSSRDKTTGELFF.

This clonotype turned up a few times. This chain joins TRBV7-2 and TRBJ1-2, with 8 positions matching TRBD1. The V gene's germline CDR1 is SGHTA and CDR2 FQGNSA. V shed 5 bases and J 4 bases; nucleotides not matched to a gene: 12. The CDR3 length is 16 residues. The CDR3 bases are TGTGCCAGCAGCCGTCTGACAGGGGAAGAGGGCTATGGCTACACCTTC. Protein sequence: CASSRLTGEEGYGYTF.

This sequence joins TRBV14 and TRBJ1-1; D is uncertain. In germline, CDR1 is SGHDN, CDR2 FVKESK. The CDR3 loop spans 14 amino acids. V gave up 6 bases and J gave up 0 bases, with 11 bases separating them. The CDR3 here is CASSTFGMNTEAFF. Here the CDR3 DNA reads TGTGCCAGCAGTACGTTTGGGATGAACACTGAAGCTTTCTTT.

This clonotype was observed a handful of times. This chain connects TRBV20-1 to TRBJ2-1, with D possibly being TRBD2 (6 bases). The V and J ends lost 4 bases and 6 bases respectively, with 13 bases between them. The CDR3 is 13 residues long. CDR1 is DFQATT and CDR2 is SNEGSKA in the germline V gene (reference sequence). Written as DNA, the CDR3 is TGCAGTGCTAATGCGGGGACCGTCAATGAGCAGTTCTTC. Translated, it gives CSANAGTVNEQFF.

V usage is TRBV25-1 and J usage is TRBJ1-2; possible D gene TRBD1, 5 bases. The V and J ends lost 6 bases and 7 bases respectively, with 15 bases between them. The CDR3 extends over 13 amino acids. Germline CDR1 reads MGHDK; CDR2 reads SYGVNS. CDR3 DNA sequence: TGTGCCAGCAGCACCGGGACCCGGGCTGGCTACACCTTC. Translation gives CASSTGTRAGYTF.

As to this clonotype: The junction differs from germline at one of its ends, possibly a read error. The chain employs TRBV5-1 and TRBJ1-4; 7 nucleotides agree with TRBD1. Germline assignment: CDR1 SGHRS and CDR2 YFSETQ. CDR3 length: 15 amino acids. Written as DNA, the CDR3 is TGCACCAGCAGCGAGTCCGGGACAGCCGACGAAAAACTGTTTTTT. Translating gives CTSSESGTADEKLFF.

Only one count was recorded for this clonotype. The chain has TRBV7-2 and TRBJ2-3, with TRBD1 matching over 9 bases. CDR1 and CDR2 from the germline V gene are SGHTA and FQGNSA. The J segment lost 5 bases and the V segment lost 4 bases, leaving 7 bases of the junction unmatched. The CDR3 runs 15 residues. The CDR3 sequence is CASSWGDRDVDTQYF. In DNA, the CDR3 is TGTGCCAGCAGCTGGGGGGACAGGGACGTAGATACGCAGTATTTT. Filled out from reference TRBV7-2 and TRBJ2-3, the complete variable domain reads GAGVSQSPSNKVTEKGKDVELRCDPISGHTALYWYRQSLGQGLEFLIYFQGNSAPDKSGLPSDRFSAERTGGSVSTLTIQRTQQEDSAVYLCASSWGDRDVDTQYFGPGTRLTVL.

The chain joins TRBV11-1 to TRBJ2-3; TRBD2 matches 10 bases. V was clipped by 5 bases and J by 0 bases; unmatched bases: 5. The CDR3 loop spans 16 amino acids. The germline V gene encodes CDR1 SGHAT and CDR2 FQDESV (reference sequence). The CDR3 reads CASSGASGGSTDTQYF. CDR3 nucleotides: TGTGCCAGCAGCGGGGCTAGCGGGGGAAGCACAGATACGCAGTATTTT.

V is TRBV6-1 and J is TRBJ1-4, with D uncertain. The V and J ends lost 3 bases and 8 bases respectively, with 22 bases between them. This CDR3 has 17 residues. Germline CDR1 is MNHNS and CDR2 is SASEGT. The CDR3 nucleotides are TGTGCCAGCAGTGACATTACCGGGCCAGGCCTACGCGAAAAACTGTTTTTT. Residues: CASSDITGPGLREKLFF.

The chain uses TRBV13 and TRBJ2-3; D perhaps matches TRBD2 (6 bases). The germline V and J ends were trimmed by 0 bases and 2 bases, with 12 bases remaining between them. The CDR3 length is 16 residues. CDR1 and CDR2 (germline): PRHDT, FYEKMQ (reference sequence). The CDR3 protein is CASSLGTRAFTDTQYF. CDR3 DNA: TGTGCCAGCAGCTTAGGGACTAGGGCTTTCACAGATACGCAGTATTTT. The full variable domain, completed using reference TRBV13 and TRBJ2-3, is AAGVIQSPRHLIKEKRETATLKCYPIPRHDTVYWYQQGPGQDPQFLISFYEKMQSDKGSIPDRFSAQQFSDYHSELNMSSLELGDSALYFCASSLGTRAFTDTQYFGPGTRLTVL.

CDR3 bases: TGTGCCAGCAGCTTACCTAGGTTGGCAGATACGCAGTATTTT. Protein product: CASSLPRLADTQYF. This sequence joins TRBV7-9 and TRBJ2-3; no clear D gene. Trimming left V 2 bases short and J 4 bases short, with 10 bases between. Germline V CDR1 and CDR2: SEHNR, FQNEAQ (reference sequence). The CDR3 totals 14 residues.

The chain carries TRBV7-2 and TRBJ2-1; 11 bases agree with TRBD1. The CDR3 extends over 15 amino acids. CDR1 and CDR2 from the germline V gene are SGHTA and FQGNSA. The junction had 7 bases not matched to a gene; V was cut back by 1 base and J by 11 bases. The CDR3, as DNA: TGTGCCAGCAGCTTAGTGGGACAGGGGGTAAATCAGCAGTTCTTC. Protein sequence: CASSLVGQGVNQQFF.

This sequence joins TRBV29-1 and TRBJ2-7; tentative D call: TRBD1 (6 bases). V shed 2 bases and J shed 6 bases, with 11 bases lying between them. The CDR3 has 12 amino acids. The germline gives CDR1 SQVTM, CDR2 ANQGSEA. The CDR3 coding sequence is TGCAGCGTTGAACTACAGGGACCCGAGCAGTACTTC. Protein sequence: CSVELQGPEQYF.

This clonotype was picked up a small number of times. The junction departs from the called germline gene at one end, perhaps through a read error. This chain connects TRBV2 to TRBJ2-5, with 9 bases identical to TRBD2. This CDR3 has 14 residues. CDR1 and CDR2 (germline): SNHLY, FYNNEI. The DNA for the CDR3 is TGTGCCAGCAGAGAAGCGGGGGGACAAGAGACCCAGTACTTC. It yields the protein CASREAGGQETQYF.